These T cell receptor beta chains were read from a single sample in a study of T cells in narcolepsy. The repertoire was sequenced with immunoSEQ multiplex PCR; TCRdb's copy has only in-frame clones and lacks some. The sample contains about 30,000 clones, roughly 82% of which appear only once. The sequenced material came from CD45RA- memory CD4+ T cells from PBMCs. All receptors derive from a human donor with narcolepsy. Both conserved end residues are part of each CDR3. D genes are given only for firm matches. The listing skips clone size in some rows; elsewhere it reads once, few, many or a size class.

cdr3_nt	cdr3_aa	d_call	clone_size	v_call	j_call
TGCAGCGTTGACAGGAGGAACACTGAAGCTTTCTTT	CSVDRRNTEAFF	.	.	TRBV29-1	TRBJ1-1
TGTGCCAGCAGTAACCCGGGGGGGGGCCTTTTCGAGCAGTACTTC	CASSNPGGGLFEQYF	TRBD2	.	TRBV6-6	TRBJ2-7
TGTGCCAGCAGACATAGTGGACGACTAGGTAGAGTTGGGGGGTACGAGCAGTACTTC	CASRHSGRLGRVGGYEQYF	.	.	TRBV2	TRBJ2-7
TGTGCCAGCAGCAGCACCGGGACAGGGGGTGGTGAGCAGTTCTTC	CASSSTGTGGGEQFF	TRBD1	.	TRBV11-2	TRBJ2-1
TGTGCCAGCAGGGGGGGTAATGCGAACACTGAAGCTTTCTTT	CASRGGNANTEAFF	.	.	TRBV5-4	TRBJ1-1
TGTGCCATCGCGAGCGCGGTGGGGGGGCAAGAGACCCAGTACTTC	CAIASAVGGQETQYF	TRBD2	.	TRBV10-3	TRBJ2-5
TGTGCCAGCAGTGTGGGACAGGGTTTATCTAGCAATCAGCCCCAGCATTTT	CASSVGQGLSSNQPQHF	TRBD1	.	TRBV6-1	TRBJ1-5
TGCGCCAGCAGCTCAGAGGGGGCCTATGGCTACACCTTC	CASSSEGAYGYTF	TRBD1	few	TRBV5-1	TRBJ1-2
TGTGCCAGCAGCTTAGCGTGGACGACTGAAGCTTTCTTT	CASSLAWTTEAFF	.	.	TRBV11-3	TRBJ1-1
TGTGCCAGCAGGCCAACAGAACTAAACAGTGAAGCTTTCTTT	CASRPTELNSEAFF	.	.	TRBV6-6	TRBJ1-1
TGTGCCAGCAGTGAAGCTGGGGCAGGGGATCAGCCCCAGCATTTT	CASSEAGAGDQPQHF	.	.	TRBV6-1	TRBJ1-5
TGTGCCAGCATTAGCGGGGACTACTCCTACAATGAGCAGTTCTTC	CASISGDYSYNEQFF	TRBD2	.	TRBV28	TRBJ2-1
TGTGCCAGCAATCCCCGGGACGGCTCCTACAATGAGCAGTTCTTC	CASNPRDGSYNEQFF	.	.	TRBV27	TRBJ2-1
TGTGCCAGCTCATCGCTCTTTTTAGCGGGGGGCCAGAACACCGGGGAGCTGTTTTTT	CASSSLFLAGGQNTGELFF	TRBD2	.	TRBV18	TRBJ2-2
TGTGCCAGCAGTGAGTTTCAGGGGGCTCTCAATCAGCCCCAGCATTTT	CASSEFQGALNQPQHF	TRBD1	.	TRBV6-1	TRBJ1-5
TGTGCCAGCTCAAATCTCACTCGGGCCAGTTCCTATGGCTACACCTTC	CASSNLTRASSYGYTF	.	once	TRBV18	TRBJ1-2
TGTGCCAGCAGCTTCGGGGACAGGGATAATGGCTACACCTTC	CASSFGDRDNGYTF	TRBD1	.	TRBV9	TRBJ1-2
TGTGCCAGTAGTCTGGCGGATTCACCCCTCCACTTT	CASSLADSPLHF	.	.	TRBV19	TRBJ1-6
TGTGCCAGCAGCTTAGGACGGACGAACACTGAAGCTTTCTTT	CASSLGRTNTEAFF	.	.	TRBV11-3	TRBJ1-1
TGTGCCAGCAGCCCGACAGGGAACTATGGCTACACCTTC	CASSPTGNYGYTF	TRBD1	few	TRBV6-5	TRBJ1-2
TGTGCCAGTAGTATTAGAACTACAGGGGCGGATCAGCCCCAGCATTTT	CASSIRTTGADQPQHF	TRBD1	.	TRBV19	TRBJ1-5
TGTGCCAGCAGCTTTTCGGGGTTGGGAGCAGATACGCAGTATTTT	CASSFSGLGADTQYF	.	.	TRBV7-2	TRBJ2-3
TGCGCCAGCAGCTTGTGGCGACCCAGAAAGAACACTGAAGCTTTCTTT	CASSLWRPRKNTEAFF	.	.	TRBV5-1	TRBJ1-1
TGTGCCAGCAGTTTAGCCCTGGGGGGAGCCGTCGACAATGAGCAGTTCTTC	CASSLALGGAVDNEQFF	.	.	TRBV27	TRBJ2-1
TGTGCAAGTCGCTCCGTATGGCCGACCCGGCGGGACAATTACGAGCAGTACTTC	CASRSVWPTRRDNYEQYF	.	once	TRBV12-2	TRBJ2-7
TGTGCCAGCAGCGCTTCACACGGGACAGGAGAGACCCAGTACTTC	CASSASHGTGETQYF	TRBD1	.	TRBV9	TRBJ2-5
TGTGCCAGCAGTCGTACGGGGGACTCCGTATACGAGCAGTACTTC	CASSRTGDSVYEQYF	.	once	TRBV6-4	TRBJ2-7
TGTGCCAGCAGGGGGCCATCGGTCTACGAGCAGTACTTC	CASRGPSVYEQYF	.	.	TRBV28	TRBJ2-7
TGTGCCAGCAGCGGGAGTCCGGGACAAAGCAATGAGCAGTTCTTC	CASSGSPGQSNEQFF	.	.	TRBV9	TRBJ2-1
TGCGCCAGCAGTGATTCGAACATTCAGTACTTC	CASSDSNIQYF	.	.	TRBV10-1	TRBJ2-4
TGCGCCAGCAGCATCAGGGGTTTCAGGGAGACCCAGTACTTC	CASSIRGFRETQYF	.	.	TRBV5-1	TRBJ2-5
TGTGCCAGCAGCCCGGCTTTGAGGGAGCAGTACTTC	CASSPALREQYF	.	.	TRBV7-9	TRBJ2-7
TGCGCCAGCAGCCAAGCGCCGGAGGAAACCTACGGGCAGTACTTC	CASSQAPEETYGQYF	.	.	TRBV4-1	TRBJ2-7
TGTGCCAGCAGCTTAGAGCGGGAGACCCAGTACTTC	CASSLERETQYF	.	once	TRBV11-2	TRBJ2-5
TGTGCCAGCAGCGCCACGGTTGGGGGTACGGCTGAGCAGTTCTTC	CASSATVGGTAEQFF	.	.	TRBV9	TRBJ2-1
TGCGCCAGCAGCTTGGACCTACAGGGGTCGCCCATTGCACATACGCAGTATTTT	CASSLDLQGSPIAHTQYF	TRBD1	.	TRBV5-1	TRBJ2-3
TGTGCCAGCAGTTTTGCCTCCGAGCAGTACTTC	CASSFASEQYF	.	few	TRBV28	TRBJ2-7
TGTGCCAGCAGCGTAGCCGGGGATGGCTATGGCTACACCTTC	CASSVAGDGYGYTF	.	.	TRBV9	TRBJ1-2
TGCGCCAGCAGCCCAAGGACTGGCTACAATGAGCAGTTCTTC	CASSPRTGYNEQFF	.	.	TRBV10-1	TRBJ2-1
TGCAGTGCTAGCAGGGAGACTGAAGCTTTCTTT	CSASRETEAFF	.	.	TRBV20-1	TRBJ1-1